This T cell receptor (beta chain) comes out of a study of blood T cell repertoires in COVID-19 (dated by TCRdb to the early 2020s). With respect to the entire study: Samples from collaborators originated in the United States, Italy and Spain and spanned both the acute and convalescent phases of COVID-19. The prospective study material was composed of cDNA or gDNA derived from T cells, B-cell-depleted T cells, or PBMCs. Where available, HLA class I and class II types were obtained from metadata supplied by the sample provider rather than from assay-based typing. Subjects who had been exposed to COVID-19, were actively infected with it, or had recovered from it provided the deeply sampled blood TCRbeta repertoires that made up the dataset. A freely available public database, intended as a resource for researchers studying the immune response to SARS-CoV-2, is where the repertoires were released. The samples were drawn from the first 160 participants of the ongoing ImmuneRACE study and from more than 1,000 subjects provided by 6 global collaborators. A de-identified subject ID, COVID-19 status, age in years and sex were almost always included in the sample metadata.

On the study overall, not on this receptor specifically: The quantity of clinical and demographic metadata differed by source and by participant and was supplied without curation.

At one collaborating source in Seattle, patients were enrolled during active infection and were followed longitudinally through the course of disease. Whole blood was collected in K2EDTA tubes by collaborating institutions according to the institutions' own protocols. Collaborator samples were shipped for TCRbeta analysis as frozen whole blood, isolated PBMCs, or DNA extracted from either sample type. V is clipped by 5 bases and J by 1 base, and the sequence between their germline boundaries is 11 bases long. The CDR1 and CDR2 encoded by the germline V gene (reference sequence) are SEHNR and FQNEAQ. From cysteine to phenylalanine, the CDR3 is 14 amino acids long. The DNA shown is the 42-base CDR3, in frame from base 1. The immunoSEQ Assay, a bias-controlled multiplex PCR, was used to amplify TCRbeta CDR3 regions from genomic DNA. In the paper's pipeline: Nucleated cell counts per sample were estimated from amplification of reference gene primers within the assay. To quantify the absolute abundance of each unique TCRbeta CDR3 rearrangement, sequence reads were collapsed and filtered. For each sample, productive Simpson clonality was calculated by taking the square root of Simpson's diversity index across productive rearrangements. TCRdb retrieved this table from immuneACCESS and kept in-frame rearrangements only. Not all clones are present; in checked studies, unresolved V genes account for under half, and no reason is known for the remainder. That table supplies the V and J calls and clone size; D and trimming were determined from the DNA. The sample table shows 250,000 or so clones, and approximately 88% are seen once. Around 6.5% of the sample is taken by the ten largest.

A remark on this clone: The specificity of this receptor is unknown. No base quality information exists; no much larger clone differs at one position.

The rearranged chain carries TRBV7-9 and TRBJ1-1; TRBD1 is perhaps the D gene, given 5 matching bases. This sequence originates from a woman aged 30 to 39 with COVID-19, enrolled during active disease. Input material: peripheral blood. The CDR3 region: CASSPQGENTEAFF. The DNA is as follows: TGTGCCAGCAGCCCCCAAGGGGAGAACACTGAAGCTTTCTTT.